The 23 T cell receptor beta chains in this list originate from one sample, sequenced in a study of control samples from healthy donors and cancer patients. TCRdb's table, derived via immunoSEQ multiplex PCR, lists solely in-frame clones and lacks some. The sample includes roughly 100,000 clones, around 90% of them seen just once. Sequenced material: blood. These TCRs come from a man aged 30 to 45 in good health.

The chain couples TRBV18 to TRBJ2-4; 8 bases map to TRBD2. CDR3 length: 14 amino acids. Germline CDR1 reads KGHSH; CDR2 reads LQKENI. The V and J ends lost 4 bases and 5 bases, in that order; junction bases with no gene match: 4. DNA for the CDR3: TGTGCCAGCTCACAAGCGGGAGAACAAAACATTCAGTACTTC. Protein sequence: CASSQAGEQNIQYF.

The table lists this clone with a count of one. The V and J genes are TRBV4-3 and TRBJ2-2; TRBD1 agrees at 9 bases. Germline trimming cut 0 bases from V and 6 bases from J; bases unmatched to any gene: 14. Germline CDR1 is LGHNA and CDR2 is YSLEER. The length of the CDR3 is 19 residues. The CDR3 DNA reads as TGCGCCAGCAGCCAAGAAGAATCGCCCGGGACAGGGACCTCCGGGGAGCTGTTTTTT. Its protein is CASSQEESPGTGTSGELFF.

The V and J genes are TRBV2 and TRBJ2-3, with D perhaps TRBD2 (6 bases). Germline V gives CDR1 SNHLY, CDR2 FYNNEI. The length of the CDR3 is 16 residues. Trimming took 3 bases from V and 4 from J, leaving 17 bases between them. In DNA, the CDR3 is TGTGCCAGCAGTGACTTTCCCGGGAGAGGTTCAGATACGCAGTATTTT. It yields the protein CASSDFPGRGSDTQYF.

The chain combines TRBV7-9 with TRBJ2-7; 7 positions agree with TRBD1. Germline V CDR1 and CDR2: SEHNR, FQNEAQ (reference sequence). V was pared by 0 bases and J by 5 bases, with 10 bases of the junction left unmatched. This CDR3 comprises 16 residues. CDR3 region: CASSLAQRVTGNEQYF. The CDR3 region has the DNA TGTGCCAGCAGCTTAGCCCAACGCGTGACAGGGAACGAGCAGTACTTC.

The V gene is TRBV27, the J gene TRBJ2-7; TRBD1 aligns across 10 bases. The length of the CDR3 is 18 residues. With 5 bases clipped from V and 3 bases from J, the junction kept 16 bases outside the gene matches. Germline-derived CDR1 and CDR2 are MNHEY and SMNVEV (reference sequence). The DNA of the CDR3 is TGTGCCAGCAGTCCAATGGGGACAGGGGCACAGGGTTTCTACGAGCAGTACTTC. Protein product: CASSPMGTGAQGFYEQYF.

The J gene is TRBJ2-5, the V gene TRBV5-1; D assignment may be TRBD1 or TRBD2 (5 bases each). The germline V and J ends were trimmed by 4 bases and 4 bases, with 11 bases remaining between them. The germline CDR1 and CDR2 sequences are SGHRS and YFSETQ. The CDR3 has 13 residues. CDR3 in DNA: TGCGCCAGCAGCAGTACTAGGGGAGAGACCCAGTACTTC. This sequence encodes CASSSTRGETQYF.

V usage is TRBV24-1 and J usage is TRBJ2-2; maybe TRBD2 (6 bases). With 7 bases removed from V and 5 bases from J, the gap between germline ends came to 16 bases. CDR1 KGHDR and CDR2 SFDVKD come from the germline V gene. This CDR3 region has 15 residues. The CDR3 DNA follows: TGTGCCACCAGCCAGACTAGTTTTGGTACCGGGGAGCTGTTTTTT. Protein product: CATSQTSFGTGELFF.

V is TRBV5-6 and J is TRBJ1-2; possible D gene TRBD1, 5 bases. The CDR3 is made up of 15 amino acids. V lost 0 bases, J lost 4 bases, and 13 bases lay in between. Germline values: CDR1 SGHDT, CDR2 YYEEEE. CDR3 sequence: CASSLGMLGTYGYTF. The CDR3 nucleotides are TGTGCCAGCAGCTTGGGAATGCTTGGGACCTATGGCTACACCTTC.

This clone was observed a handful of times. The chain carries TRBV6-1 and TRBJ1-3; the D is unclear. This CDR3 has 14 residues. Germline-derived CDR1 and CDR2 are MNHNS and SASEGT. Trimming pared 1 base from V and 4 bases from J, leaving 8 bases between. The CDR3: CASSEVGGGNTIYF. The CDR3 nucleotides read TGTGCCAGCAGTGAAGTCGGCGGGGGAAACACCATATATTTT.

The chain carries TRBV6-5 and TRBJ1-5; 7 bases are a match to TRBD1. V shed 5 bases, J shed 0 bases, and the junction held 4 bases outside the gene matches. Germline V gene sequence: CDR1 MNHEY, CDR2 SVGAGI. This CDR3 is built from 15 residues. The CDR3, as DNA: TGTGCCAGCAGTCTGGGACAGTTTAGCAATCAGCCCCAGCATTTT. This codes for CASSLGQFSNQPQHF.

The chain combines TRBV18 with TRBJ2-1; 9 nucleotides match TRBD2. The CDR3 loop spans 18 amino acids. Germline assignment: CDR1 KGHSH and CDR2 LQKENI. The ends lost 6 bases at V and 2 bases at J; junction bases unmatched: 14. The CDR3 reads CASSPTAGGPGAYNEQFF. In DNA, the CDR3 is TGTGCCAGCTCCCCCACAGCGGGAGGCCCTGGGGCCTACAATGAGCAGTTCTTC.

The DNA of the CDR3 is TGTGCCAGCAGCTCTTTGGGCAGTGGCTACACCTTC. As protein: CASSSLGSGYTF. The chain uses TRBV5-6 and TRBJ1-2, with D unresolved. From germline, CDR1 is SGHDT and CDR2 YYEEEE. This CDR3 region has 12 residues. Trimming took off 3 bases at V and 7 bases at J, with 10 bases between the two ends.

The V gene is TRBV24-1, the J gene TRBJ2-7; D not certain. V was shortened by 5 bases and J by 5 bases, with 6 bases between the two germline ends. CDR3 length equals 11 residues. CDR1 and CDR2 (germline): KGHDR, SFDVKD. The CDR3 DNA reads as TGTGCCACCAGTGTTCGGGACGAGCAGTACTTC. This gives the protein CATSVRDEQYF.

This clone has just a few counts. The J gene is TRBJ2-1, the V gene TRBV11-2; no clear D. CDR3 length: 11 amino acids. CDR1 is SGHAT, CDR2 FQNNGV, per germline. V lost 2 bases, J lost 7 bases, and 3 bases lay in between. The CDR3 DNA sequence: TGTGCCAGCAGCTTAACGAATGAGCAGTTCTTC. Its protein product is CASSLTNEQFF.

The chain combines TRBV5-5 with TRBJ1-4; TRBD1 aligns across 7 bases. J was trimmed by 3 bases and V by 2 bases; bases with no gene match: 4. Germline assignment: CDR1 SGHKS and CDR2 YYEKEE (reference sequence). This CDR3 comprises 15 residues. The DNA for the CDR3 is TGTGCCAGCAGCTTTCTCGGGACAGCTAATGAAAAACTGTTTTTT. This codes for CASSFLGTANEKLFF.

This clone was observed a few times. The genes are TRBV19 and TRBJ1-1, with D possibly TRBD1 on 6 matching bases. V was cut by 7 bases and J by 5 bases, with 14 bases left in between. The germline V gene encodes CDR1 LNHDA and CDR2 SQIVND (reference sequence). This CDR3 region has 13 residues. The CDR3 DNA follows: TGTGCCAGTAAACTACAGGGAAAGACTGAAGCTTTCTTT. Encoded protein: CASKLQGKTEAFF.

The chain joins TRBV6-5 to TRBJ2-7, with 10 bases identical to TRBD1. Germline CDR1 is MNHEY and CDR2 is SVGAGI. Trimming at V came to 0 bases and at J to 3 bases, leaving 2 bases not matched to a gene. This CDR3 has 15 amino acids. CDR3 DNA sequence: TGTGCCAGCAGTTACTCCCGGGACAGGGGCTACGAGCAGTACTTC. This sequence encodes CASSYSRDRGYEQYF.

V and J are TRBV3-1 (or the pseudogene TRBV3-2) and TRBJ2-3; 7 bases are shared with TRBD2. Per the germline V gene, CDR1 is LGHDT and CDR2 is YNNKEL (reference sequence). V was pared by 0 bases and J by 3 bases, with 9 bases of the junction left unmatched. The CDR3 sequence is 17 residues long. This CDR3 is CASSQDWGGGRTDTQYF. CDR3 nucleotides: TGTGCCAGCAGCCAAGATTGGGGGGGAGGGAGAACAGATACGCAGTATTTT.

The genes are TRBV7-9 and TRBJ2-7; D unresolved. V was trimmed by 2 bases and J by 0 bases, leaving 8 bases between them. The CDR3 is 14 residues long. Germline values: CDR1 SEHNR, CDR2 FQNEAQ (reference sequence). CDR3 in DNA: TGTGCCAGCAGCTTAATGGCCTCCTCCTACGAGCAGTACTTC. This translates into CASSLMASSYEQYF.

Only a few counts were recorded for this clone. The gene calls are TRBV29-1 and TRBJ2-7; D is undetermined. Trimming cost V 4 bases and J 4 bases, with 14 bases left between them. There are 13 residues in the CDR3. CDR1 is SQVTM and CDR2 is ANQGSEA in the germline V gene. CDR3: CSVGALDGYEQYF. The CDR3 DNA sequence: TGCAGCGTTGGGGCCTTAGATGGATACGAGCAGTACTTC.

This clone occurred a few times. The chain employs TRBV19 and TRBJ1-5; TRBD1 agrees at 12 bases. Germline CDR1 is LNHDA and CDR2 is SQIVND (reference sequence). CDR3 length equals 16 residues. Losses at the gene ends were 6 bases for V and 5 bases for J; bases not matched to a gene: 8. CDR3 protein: CASRNKGQGADQPQHF. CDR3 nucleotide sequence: TGTGCCAGTAGAAACAAGGGACAGGGGGCCGATCAGCCCCAGCATTTT.

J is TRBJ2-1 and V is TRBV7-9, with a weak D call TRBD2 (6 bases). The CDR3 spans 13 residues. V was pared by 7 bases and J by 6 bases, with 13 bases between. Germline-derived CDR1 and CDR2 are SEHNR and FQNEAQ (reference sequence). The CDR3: CASTSGYPNEQFF. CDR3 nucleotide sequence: TGTGCCAGCACAAGCGGGTACCCCAATGAGCAGTTCTTC.

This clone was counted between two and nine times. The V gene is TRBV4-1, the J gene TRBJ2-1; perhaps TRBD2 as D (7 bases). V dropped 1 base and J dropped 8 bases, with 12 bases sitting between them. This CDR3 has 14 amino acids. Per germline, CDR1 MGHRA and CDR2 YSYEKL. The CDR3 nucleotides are TGCGCCAGCAGCCAAGTCAGGGGAGGGGATGAGCAGTTCTTC. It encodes CASSQVRGGDEQFF.